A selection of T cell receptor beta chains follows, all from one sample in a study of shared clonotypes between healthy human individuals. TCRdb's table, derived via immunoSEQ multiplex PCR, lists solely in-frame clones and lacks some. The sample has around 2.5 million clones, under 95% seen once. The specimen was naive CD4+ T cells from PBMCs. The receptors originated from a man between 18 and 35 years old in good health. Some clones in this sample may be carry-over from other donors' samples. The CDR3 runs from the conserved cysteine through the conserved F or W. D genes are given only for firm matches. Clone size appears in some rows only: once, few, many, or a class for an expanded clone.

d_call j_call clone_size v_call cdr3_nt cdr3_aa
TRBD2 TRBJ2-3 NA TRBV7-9 TGTGCCAGCACCAAAGTCGTCCCTAGCGGGGGGACAGATACGCAGTATTTT CASTKVVPSGGTDTQYF
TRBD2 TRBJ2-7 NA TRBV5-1 TGCGCCAGCAGCTTCACTAGCGGGTACGAGCAGTACTTC CASSFTSGYEQYF
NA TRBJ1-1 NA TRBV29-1 TGCAGCGTTAATACTCAGGGAACTGAAGCTTTCTTT CSVNTQGTEAFF
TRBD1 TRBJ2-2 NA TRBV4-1 TGCGCCAGCAGCCCTGGACAGGGACGCACCGGGGAGCTGTTTTTT CASSPGQGRTGELFF
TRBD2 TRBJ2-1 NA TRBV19 TGTGCCAGTAGTACACCGGGACTAGCGGGATTCGGTGAGCAGTTCTTC CASSTPGLAGFGEQFF
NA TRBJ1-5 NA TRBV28 TGTGCCAGCAGCTCGGACAGACCTAGCAATCAGCCCCAGCATTTT CASSSDRPSNQPQHF
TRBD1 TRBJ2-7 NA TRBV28 TGTGCCAGTACCCGACCCAGGGGGACGGCCTACGAGCAGTACTTC CASTRPRGTAYEQYF
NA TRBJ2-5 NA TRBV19 TGTGCCAGTAGTGTCTTCCGGGGGCAAGAGACCCAGTACTTC CASSVFRGQETQYF
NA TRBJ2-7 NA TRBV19 TGTGCCAGTAGTAACCTATTAGGCCCCTACGAGCAGTACTTC CASSNLLGPYEQYF
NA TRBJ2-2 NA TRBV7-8 TGTGCCAGCAGCTTAGAATTTTGGACTACGAGCGGGGAGCTGTTTTTT CASSLEFWTTSGELFF
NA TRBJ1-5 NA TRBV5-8 TGTGCCAGCACGGGTCAGCCCCAGCATTTT CASTGQPQHF
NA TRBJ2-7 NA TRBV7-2 TGTGCCAGCAGCCGCCCCTCCTACGAGCAGTACTTC CASSRPSYEQYF
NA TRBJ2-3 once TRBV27 TGTGCCAGCAGTAATACCGGGACTCCAAGGGTAGATACGCAGTATTTT CASSNTGTPRVDTQYF
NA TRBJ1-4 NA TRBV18 TGTGCCAGCTCACGTGACCCCATGGGCACTAATGAAAAACTGTTTTTT CASSRDPMGTNEKLFF
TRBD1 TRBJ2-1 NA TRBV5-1 TGCGCCAGCGGAGGGACAGGTACCTACAATGAGCAGTTCTTC CASGGTGTYNEQFF
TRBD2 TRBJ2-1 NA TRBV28 TGTGCCAGCAGTATTAGCGGGAGGGTTTACAATGAGCAGTTCTTC CASSISGRVYNEQFF
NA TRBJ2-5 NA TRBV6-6 TGTGCCAGCAGAAAAGAGACCCAGTACTTC CASRKETQYF
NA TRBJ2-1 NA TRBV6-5 TGTGCCAGCAGTTACGGTTCTCTCTCCTACAATGAGCAGTTCTTC CASSYGSLSYNEQFF
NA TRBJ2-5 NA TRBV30 TGTGCCTGGTCTGGGAGAGAGACCCAGTACTTC CAWSGRETQYF
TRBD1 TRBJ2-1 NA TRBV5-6 TGTGCCAGCAGCTGGACCGGGACAGGATACAATGAGCAGTTCTTC CASSWTGTGYNEQFF
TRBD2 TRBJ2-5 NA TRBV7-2 TGTGCCAGCAGCGCTAGCCTCGCTAGCGGAGGGACCCAGTACTTC CASSASLASGGTQYF
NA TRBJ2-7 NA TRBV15 TGTGCCACCAGCAGAGATCGCAGCTACGAGCAGTACTTC CATSRDRSYEQYF
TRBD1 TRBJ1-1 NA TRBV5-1 TGCGCCAGCAGAGACACAGGGGGTACTGAAGCTTTCTTT CASRDTGGTEAFF
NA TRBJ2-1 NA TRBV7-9 TGTGCCAGCAGCCCGGGACACCCTAGAGATGAGCAGTTCTTC CASSPGHPRDEQFF
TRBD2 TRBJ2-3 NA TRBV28 TGTGCCAGCAGTTTAATCGGGGGGGGCACAGATACGCAGTATTTT CASSLIGGGTDTQYF
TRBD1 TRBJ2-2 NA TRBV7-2 TGTGCCAGCAGCACGGGACAGGGGAGGGCCGGGGAGCTGTTTTTT CASSTGQGRAGELFF
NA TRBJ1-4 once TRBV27 TGTGCCAGTTCTAAACTAGGGACTGTGGGAGAAAAACTGTTTTTT CASSKLGTVGEKLFF
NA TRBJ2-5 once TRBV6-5 TGTGCCAGCAGTAAAACTCTAGCACCCCAGTACTTC CASSKTLAPQYF
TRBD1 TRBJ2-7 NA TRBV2 TGTGCCAGCAGTGAAGCGCGGGACAGGGGCTACGAGCAGTACTTC CASSEARDRGYEQYF
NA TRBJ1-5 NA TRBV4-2 TGTGCCAGCTCCTCAGTCGGACCTCGCAGAGGCAATCAGCCCCAGCATTTT CASSSVGPRRGNQPQHF
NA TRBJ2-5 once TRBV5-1 TGCGCCAGCAGCTTGGGGGTTGGCGGAAACTACCAAGAGACCCAGTACTTC CASSLGVGGNYQETQYF
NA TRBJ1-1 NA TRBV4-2 TGTGCCAGCAGCCACGAACAAAGGGGCAACACTGAAGCTTTCTTT CASSHEQRGNTEAFF
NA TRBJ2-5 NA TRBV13 TGTGCCAGCAGCCCAATGGGGATTTCCGTTGGGGAGACCCAGTACTTC CASSPMGISVGETQYF
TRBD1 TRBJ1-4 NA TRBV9 TGTGCCAGCAGCGGGTCTACCGGGACAGGGCTTGAAAAACTGTTTTTT CASSGSTGTGLEKLFF
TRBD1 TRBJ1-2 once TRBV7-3 TGTGCCAGCAGCTTAACGGGACAGGCATCCAACTATGGCTACACCTTC CASSLTGQASNYGYTF
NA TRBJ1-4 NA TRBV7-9 TGTGCCAGCAGCGCCACCTTGGTTAATGAAAAACTGTTTTTT CASSATLVNEKLFF
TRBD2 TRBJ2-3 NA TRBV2 TGTGCCGCCCGCTTGCGGGAGGCAGATACGCAGTATTTT CAARLREADTQYF
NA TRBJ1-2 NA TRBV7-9 TGTGCCAGCAGCGAACGGCCGGATGGCTACACCTTC CASSERPDGYTF
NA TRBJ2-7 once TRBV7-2 TGTGCCAGCAGCCCTACTTTCACCCACGAGCAGTACTTC CASSPTFTHEQYF
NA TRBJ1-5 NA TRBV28 TGTGCCAGCAGTTTTGGCGCGGGCAATCAGCCCCAGCATTTT CASSFGAGNQPQHF
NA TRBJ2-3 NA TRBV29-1 TGCAGCGTTGAAGACCGGGGGCGGGAGAGCCCAGATACGCAGTATTTT CSVEDRGRESPDTQYF
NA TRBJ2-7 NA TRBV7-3 TGTGCCAGCAGCTTAACCCCCAGGGAGCCCTACGAGCAGTACTTC CASSLTPREPYEQYF
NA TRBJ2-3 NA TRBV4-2 TGTGCCAGCAGCCAAGAAGCCCGATCAACCCCAGATGGGCAGTATTTT CASSQEARSTPDGQYF
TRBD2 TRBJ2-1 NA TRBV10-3 TGTGCCATCAGTGAGTCGGGACTAGCGGGAGGTAGTATGAATGAGCAGTTCTTC CAISESGLAGGSMNEQFF
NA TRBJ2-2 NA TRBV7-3 TGTGCCAGCAGCCCCGGTGGGGGGACCGGGGAGCTGTTTTTT CASSPGGGTGELFF
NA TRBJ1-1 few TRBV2 TGTGCCAGCAGGTACTCAGAAAACACTGAAGCTTTCTTT CASRYSENTEAFF
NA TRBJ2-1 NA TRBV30 TGTGCCTGGGACAGCGGATACAATGAGCAGTTCTTC CAWDSGYNEQFF
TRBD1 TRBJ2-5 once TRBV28 TGTGCCAGCAGTCCGGGACAGATCCAAGAGACCCAGTACTTC CASSPGQIQETQYF
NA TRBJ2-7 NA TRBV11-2 TGTGCCAGCAGCCCCCGGGCCGCATCCTACGAGCAGTACTTC CASSPRAASYEQYF
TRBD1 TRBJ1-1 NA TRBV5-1 TGCGCCAGCAGCTGGACAGGGATAGACACTGAAGCTTTCTTT CASSWTGIDTEAFF